This T cell receptor (beta chain) was captured by sequencing in a study of T-cell reconstitution after alpha-beta-depleted transplantation in children. Unique molecular identifiers tagged the TCRbeta library. MiXCR, applied by TCRdb to the PCR reads, yields one record per CDR3 protein. The sample contains 230,000 or so distinct CDR3 sequences, around 12% of which appear only once. At least ten counts were recorded for this clonotype. Per germline, CDR1 DFQATT and CDR2 SNEGSKA (reference sequence). V was cut by 2 bases and J by 7 bases, with 11 bases left in between. The CDR3 sequence is 12 residues long.

The chain combines TRBV20-1 with TRBJ1-1; a possible D gene is TRBD1 (6 bases). The sequenced sample was PBMCs from the stem cell graft donor, obtained from the stem cell graft. The clonotype was recovered from a human donor who donated a stem cell graft to a child with acute lymphoblastic leukemia. Written as DNA, the CDR3 is TGCAGTGCTAGACAGGGGTTGGATGAAGCTTTCTTT. It yields the protein CSARQGLDEAFF.